A single sample is the source of the 13 T cell receptor beta chains below, sequenced in a study of T cells in women clearing cervical HPV infection. Here immunoSEQ multiplex PCR was the method, and the copy in TCRdb shows in-frame clones only, minus some. This sample contains around 9,200 clones. Sequencing input: blood buffy coat. All receptors derive from a woman aged 18 to 75 with a cervical HPV16 infection that either progressed to CIN3+ or cleared (not recorded which).

A word on this clone: With the read ending 3 residues before the CDR3 end, the germline J gene is used to fill in that end. The chain is built from TRBV7-9 and TRBJ1-2; no definite D call. Trimming removed 7 bases from V and 3 bases from J, with 15 bases in between. Germline V gene data show CDR1 as SEHNR and CDR2 as FQNEAQ (reference sequence). The CDR3 totals 14 residues. The CDR3 reads CASNTEGVYYGYTF. The CDR3 DNA, read in part, is TGTGCCAGCAACACTGAGGGCGTTTACTATGGC.

Turning to this clone: The CDR3 end is not reached by the read, which stops 3 residues before it; the germline J gene fills it in. The chain recombines TRBV20-1 with TRBJ2-3; TRBD1 agrees at 9 bases. Unmatched junction bases numbered 5, after V lost 5 bases and J lost 2 bases. The CDR3 sequence is 14 residues long. Per the germline V gene, CDR1 is DFQATT and CDR2 is SNEGSKA (reference sequence). CDR3 sequence: CSAARDRVTDTQYF. The part of the CDR3 DNA that was read is TGCAGTGCTGCCCGGGACAGGGTCACAGATACG.

Worth noting for this clone: The sequence runs out 3 residues before the end of the CDR3; the remainder is reconstructed from the germline J gene. The chain is built from TRBV7-9 and TRBJ2-7; D gene unclear. Looked up from germline, CDR1 is SEHNR and CDR2 is FQNEAQ (reference sequence). The CDR3 loop spans 13 amino acids. V was cut by 5 bases and J by 2 bases, with 10 bases left in between. CDR3 in amino acids: CASSPVSAYEQYF. The DNA read from the CDR3 is TGTGCCAGCAGCCCTGTGAGCGCCTACGAG.

This clone registers medium-sized (0.01 to 0.1%) by frequency. The read stops 3 residues short of the end of the CDR3; the missing end is completed from the germline J gene. This rearrangement joins TRBV29-1 to TRBJ2-5; TRBD1 might be the D (6 bases). Germline-derived CDR1 and CDR2 are SQVTM and ANQGSEA. Trimming took 5 bases from V and 5 from J, leaving 18 bases between them. The CDR3 sequence is 14 residues long. The sequenced CDR3 bases are TGCAGCGTTACCCTCCACAGGGATTGGGAGACC. It is translated as CSVTLHRDWET. The entire CDR3 protein reads CSVTLHRDWETQYF.

As to this clone: The CDR3 goes on 3 residues after the read ends, and that part is filled in from the germline J gene. The chain combines TRBV4-1 with TRBJ1-4; 9 bases match TRBD1. The CDR3 loop spans 17 amino acids. V lost 2 bases to trimming and J lost 7 bases; unmatched junction nucleotides: 11. The V gene's germline CDR1 is MGHRA and CDR2 YSYEKL. CDR3 bases read: TGCGCCAGCAGCCAAAACCCTTCCCGGGACAGGGTTGAAAAA. Encoded protein: CASSQNPSRDRVEK. The whole CDR3 sequence reads CASSQNPSRDRVEKLFF.

Concerning this clone itself: The CDR3 is cut off 3 residues early in the read; its end comes from the germline J gene. The chain employs TRBV7-6 and TRBJ1-4, with D unresolved. The CDR3 sequence is 15 residues long. The germline V gene encodes CDR1 SGHVS and CDR2 FNYEAQ. CDR3 amino acids: CASSLGAVYNSPLFF. The CDR3 DNA, read in part, is TGTGCCAGCAGCTTAGGGGCAGTCTATAATTCACCA. The full variable domain, completed using reference TRBV7-6 and TRBJ1-4, is GAGVSQSPRYKVTKRGQDVALRCDPISGHVSLYWYRQALGQGPEFLTYFNYEAQQDKSGLPNDRFSAERPEGSISTLTIQRTEQRDSAMYRCASSLGAVYNSPLFFGSGTQLSVL.

Details on this clone: The read finishes 3 residues shy of the CDR3 end, and the germline J gene is used to complete it. The chain has TRBV5-1 and TRBJ1-6, with TRBD1 matching over 7 bases. There are 15 residues in the CDR3. Per germline, CDR1 SGHRS and CDR2 YFSETQ. CDR3 bases read: TGCGCCAGCAGCTTGGTCGGGACAGCGGGAGAGCCC. It is translated as CASSLVGTAGEP. The entire CDR3 is CASSLVGTAGEPLHF.

Remarks on this clone: The read stops 3 residues short of the end of the CDR3; the missing end is completed from the germline J gene. The V gene is TRBV20-1, the J gene TRBJ2-7, with D possibly matching TRBD1 (6 bases). The CDR3 covers 15 residues. Germline V CDR1 and CDR2: DFQATT, SNEGSKA (reference sequence). V was pared by 6 bases and J by 2 bases, with 20 bases between. CDR3 DNA (partial): TGCAGTGCCAAAGCAGGGGTTGGGAGTACCTACGAG. Translation: CSAKAGVGSTYE. In full, the CDR3 is CSAKAGVGSTYEQYF.

Regarding this clone: The CDR3 end falls 3 residues outside the read, so it is completed with the germline J gene. The gene calls are TRBV20-1 and TRBJ2-3; D possibly corresponds to TRBD2 (7 bases). CDR3 length: 15 amino acids. Looked up from germline, CDR1 is DFQATT and CDR2 is SNEGSKA (reference sequence). Trimming shortened V by 0 bases and J by 4 bases, and 14 bases separated the two germline ends. CDR3 residues: CSARDRYGGPDTQYF. CDR3 DNA, as far as it was read: TGCAGTGCTAGAGATCGGTACGGGGGGCCAGATACG.

This clone registers medium-sized by frequency. Coverage ceases 3 residues before the CDR3 finishes, and the germline J gene fills in the end. The chain links TRBV18 to TRBJ1-2, with D maybe TRBD1 (5 bases). The CDR3 is made up of 14 amino acids. In germline, CDR1 is KGHSH, CDR2 LQKENI. V was trimmed by 4 bases and J by 4 bases, leaving 13 bases between them. CDR3 DNA (partial): TGTGCCAGCTCACGGGAGGCAGGGATCTATGGC. Translated: CASSREAGIYG. The full-length CDR3 reads as CASSREAGIYGYTF.

With respect to this clone: The CDR3 end falls 3 residues outside the read, so it is completed with the germline J gene. Other nucleotide sequences in the sample specify the same CDR3. The V gene is TRBV18, the J gene TRBJ1-1, with 9 bases lining up with TRBD1. Germline CDR1 reads KGHSH; CDR2 reads LQKENI. The CDR3 sequence is 15 residues long. The CDR3 reads CASSSGQGLGETAFF. The CDR3 DNA, read in part, is TGTGCCAGCTCTTCCGGACAGGGGTTAGGGGAGACA.

For this clone: Read data end 3 residues before the CDR3 end; the end is taken from the germline J gene. The chain employs TRBV7-9 and TRBJ1-2, with a possible D match to TRBD1 (6 bases). Germline values: CDR1 SEHNR, CDR2 FQNEAQ (reference sequence). The CDR3 runs to 14 residues. The CDR3 sequence: CASSRRDIYYDYTF. CDR3 bases read: TGTGCCAGCAGCCGCCGGGACATTTACTACGAC.

To note about this clone: The read ends 3 residues early relative to the CDR3; the germline J gene fills the gap. The chain employs TRBV7-9 and TRBJ2-3; no reliable D call. This CDR3 contains 12 residues. Germline-derived CDR1 and CDR2 are SEHNR and FQNEAQ (reference sequence). CDR3 region: CASSKPQETQYF. The CDR3 DNA, read in part, is TGTGCCAGCAGTAAACCACAAGAGACG.